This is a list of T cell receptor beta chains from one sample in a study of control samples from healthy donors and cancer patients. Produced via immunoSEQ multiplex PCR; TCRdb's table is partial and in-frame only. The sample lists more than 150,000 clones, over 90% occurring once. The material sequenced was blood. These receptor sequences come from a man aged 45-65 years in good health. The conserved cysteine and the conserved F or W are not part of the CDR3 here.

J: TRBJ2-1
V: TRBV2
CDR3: ASRLDPSYNEQF

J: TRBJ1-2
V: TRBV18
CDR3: ASSPSGQINYGYT

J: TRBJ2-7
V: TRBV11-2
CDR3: ASSLALAASYEQY

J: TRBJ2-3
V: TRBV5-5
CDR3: ASSLGTSGSTDTQY

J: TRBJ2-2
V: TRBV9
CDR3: ASSVAGLAGAGGELF

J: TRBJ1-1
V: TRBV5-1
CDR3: ASSQNPGQGMSEAF

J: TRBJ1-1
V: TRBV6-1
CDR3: ASSEQWTLNEAF

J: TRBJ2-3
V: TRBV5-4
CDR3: ASSLATIFTDTQY

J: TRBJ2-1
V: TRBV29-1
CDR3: SALAPPGHNEQF

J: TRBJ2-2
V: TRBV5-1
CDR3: ASTRLAGENTGELF

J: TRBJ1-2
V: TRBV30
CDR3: AWSVLGQGRGYT

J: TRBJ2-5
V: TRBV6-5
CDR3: ASSNRHFQETQY

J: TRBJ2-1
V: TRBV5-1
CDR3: ASSLRQNNEQF

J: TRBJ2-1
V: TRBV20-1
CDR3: SARGSGVQF

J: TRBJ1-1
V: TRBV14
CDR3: ASSQESEGGPEAF

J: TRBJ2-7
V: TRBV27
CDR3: ASSLAGQTGPYEQY

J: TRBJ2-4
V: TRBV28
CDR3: ASSRAGGDKNIQY

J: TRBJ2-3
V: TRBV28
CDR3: ASSLGLTSGRVHGDTQY

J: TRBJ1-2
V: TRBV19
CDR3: ASSTYRGPWYGYT

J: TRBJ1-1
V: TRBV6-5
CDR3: ASIPYGVYTEAF

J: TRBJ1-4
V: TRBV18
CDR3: ASSPRRDEKLF

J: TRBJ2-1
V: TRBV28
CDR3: ASRPFLAGGGEQF

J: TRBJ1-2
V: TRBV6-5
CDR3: ASTPGDRKYGYT